These 4 T cell receptor beta chains came from one sample sequenced in a study of blood T cell repertoires in COVID-19 (dated by TCRdb to 2020 to 2021). Libraries were made using the immunoSEQ multiplex PCR assay. TCRdb carries this immuneACCESS record with in-frame sequences only. Its versions omit some clonotypes, under half of them owing to an unresolved V gene in the studies checked, with the rest unexplained. This sample gives roughly 70,000 clones in total; 80% to 85% of them show up just once. Roughly 4.5% of the sample is held by the ten biggest clonotypes. The sequencing sample was made of peripheral blood. All receptors derive from a woman aged 55-70 years with acute or convalescent COVID-19.

V usage is TRBV6-1 and J usage is TRBJ1-1, with 7 bases lining up with TRBD1. There are 14 residues in the CDR3. The V gene end was trimmed by 2 bases and the J gene end by 0 bases; junction bases not matched to a gene: 0. Looked up from germline, CDR1 is MNHNS and CDR2 is SASEGT. The CDR3 loop is CASSETGVNTEAFF. The CDR3 region has the DNA TGTGCCAGCAGTGAAACAGGGGTGAACACTGAAGCTTTCTTT.

The rearrangement links TRBV5-6 to TRBJ1-1, with 7 nucleotides matching TRBD1. The CDR3 has 11 amino acids. CDR1 and CDR2 from the germline V gene are SGHDT and YYEEEE. V shed 5 bases, J shed 8 bases, and the junction held 3 bases outside the gene matches. In DNA, the CDR3 is TGTGCCAGCAGTCGCAGGGGGGAAGCTTTCTTT. Protein: CASSRRGEAFF.

V and J are TRBV7-9 and TRBJ1-5; the match to TRBD1 covers 9 bases. Germline V CDR1 and CDR2: SEHNR, FQNEAQ (reference sequence). The CDR3 runs to 16 residues. V was pared by 5 bases and J by 0 bases, with 5 bases of the junction left unmatched. CDR3 DNA sequence: TGTGCCAGCAGCCCCCGGACAGGGGATAGCAATCAGCCCCAGCATTTT. It translates to CASSPRTGDSNQPQHF.

This clone was seen a single time. The chain uses TRBV4-2 and TRBJ1-1; D ambiguous. Trimming took off 2 bases at V and 0 bases at J, with 10 bases between the two ends. This CDR3 region has 15 residues. Germline assignment: CDR1 LGHNA and CDR2 YNFKEQ. The CDR3 loop reads CASSQIGGLNTEAFF. DNA for the CDR3: TGTGCCAGCAGCCAAATAGGAGGGCTGAACACTGAAGCTTTCTTT.